These T cell receptor beta chains were read from a single sample in a study of cytomegalovirus exposure and HLA in healthy donors. TCRdb keeps only in-frame clones here, not all; method: immunoSEQ multiplex PCR. The sample includes 110,000 or so clones, 80% to 85% of them seen just once. Specimen: PBMCs. These TCRs come from a woman in her twenties or thirties in good health and CMV-seronegative. CDR3s include the opening cysteine and the closing phenylalanine or tryptophan. A D gene is named only where the DNA matches it firmly. Clone size, where shown, is once, few, many, or a class for clones that have expanded.

>TRBJ2-7|TRBV18|.|.
TGTGCCAGCTCTCCGGGGAGGGGGATAACGATGGCCTCAATCGACGAGCAGTACTTC
CASSPGRGITMASIDEQYF
>TRBJ2-5|TRBV7-2|.|.
TGTGCCAGCAGCGCCGCAGGGAAGCAAGAGACCCAGTACTTC
CASSAAGKQETQYF
>TRBJ2-1|TRBV7-9|.|.
TGTGCCAGCAGCTCTGACTGGCTGAGTAAGCAGTTCTTC
CASSSDWLSKQFF
>TRBJ2-1|TRBV30|.|TRBD2
TGTGCCTGGAGGTATACTAGCGGGGCCTTCCAACCCGTTTGTGAGCAGTTCTTC
CAWRYTSGAFQPVCEQFF
>TRBJ2-7|TRBV5-1|.|.
TGCGCCAGCAGCTTGGTTCCGGGTCCCTACGAGCAGTACTTC
CASSLVPGPYEQYF
>TRBJ1-1|TRBV11-2|.|TRBD1
TGTGCCAGCAGCCGCGACAGGGTGAACACTGAAGCTTTCTTT
CASSRDRVNTEAFF
>TRBJ2-1|TRBV12-5|.|TRBD2
TGTGCTAGTGGTCCCGAGTTTGCGGGAGGGGTACAGGTCCCTTACAATGAGCAGTTCTTC
CASGPEFAGGVQVPYNEQFF
>TRBJ2-7|TRBV27|.|TRBD2
TGTGCCAGCGGGCTAGCGGGAGAAGGCTACGAGCAGTACTTC
CASGLAGEGYEQYF
>TRBJ2-7|TRBV6-5|.|.
TGTGCCAGCCTCCCCCCGGTAAGCTCCTACGAGCAGTACTTC
CASLPPVSSYEQYF
>TRBJ2-7|TRBV7-9|.|.
TGTGCCAGCAGCCCTCGCCCGTCGGGTGGAGACTACGAGCAGTACTTC
CASSPRPSGGDYEQYF
>TRBJ2-1|TRBV14|once|.
TGTGCCAGCAGCCAAGATATGGCCTGGCGGATCTCCTACAATGAGCAGTTCTTC
CASSQDMAWRISYNEQFF
>TRBJ1-6|TRBV28|.|.
TGTGCCAGCAGTTTAAGGGAGACCCATTCACCCCTCCACTTT
CASSLRETHSPLHF
>TRBJ2-3|TRBV9|.|.
TGTGCCAGCAGCAAAGCGGCCACAGATACGCAGTATTTT
CASSKAATDTQYF
>TRBJ2-5|TRBV27|.|TRBD1
TGTGCCAGCAGCCTAAATACAATCACAGGGGGTATGGAGACCCAGTACTTC
CASSLNTITGGMETQYF
>TRBJ1-5|TRBV15|.|.
TGTGCCACCAGCAGAGGAGGATGGAATCAGCCCCAGCATTTT
CATSRGGWNQPQHF
>TRBJ2-5|TRBV5-4|.|TRBD1
TGTGCCAGCAGCTTAGGGGGCAGGGAGACCCAGTACTTC
CASSLGGRETQYF
>TRBJ2-1|TRBV7-3|.|TRBD2
TGTGCCAGCAGCTCCCCGGGACTAGCGGGAGGTAATGAGCAGTTCTTC
CASSSPGLAGGNEQFF
>TRBJ2-7|TRBV15|once|.
TGTGCCACCAGCAGAGATTTGCCGGAGGCGCTGACTCACTACGAGCAGTACTTC
CATSRDLPEALTHYEQYF
>TRBJ2-7|TRBV5-4|.|TRBD1
TGTGCCAGCAGCTCACCGGGACAGAACTACGAGCAGTACTTC
CASSSPGQNYEQYF
>TRBJ1-1|TRBV4-1|.|.
TGCGCCAGCAGCCTAGACCCCAGAACGGGAGCTTTCTTT
CASSLDPRTGAFF
>TRBJ2-7|TRBV7-9|.|.
TGTGCCAGCAGCTTAGGCCAGGGGAACTACGAGCAGTACTTC
CASSLGQGNYEQYF
>TRBJ2-7|TRBV7-2|.|.
TGTGCCAGCAGCTTAGTCACAGGTAGAAACTACGTAGAGCAGTACTTC
CASSLVTGRNYVEQYF
>TRBJ2-7|TRBV4-1|.|TRBD2
TGCGCCAGCAGCCAAGTTACTAGCGGGAACTACGAGCAGTACTTC
CASSQVTSGNYEQYF
>TRBJ1-5|TRBV29-1|.|.
TGCAGCGCGTCGGAGGGGGGGCTCAATCAGCCCCAGCATTTT
CSASEGGLNQPQHF
>TRBJ2-3|TRBV12-2|.|.
TGTGCAAGTCGCTTATCCGGACTACCCACAGATACGCAGTATTTT
CASRLSGLPTDTQYF
>TRBJ1-4|TRBV19|.|TRBD1
TGTGCCAGTAGTATATACCAGGGGGCAACTAATGAAAAACTGTTTTTT
CASSIYQGATNEKLFF
>TRBJ2-7|TRBV18|.|TRBD1
TGTGCCAGCTCACCAGGGACAGGGACCTACGAGCAGTACTTC
CASSPGTGTYEQYF
>TRBJ1-2|TRBV6-5|once|TRBD1
TGTGCCAGCAGTAGACAGGGAGACTATGGCTACACCTTC
CASSRQGDYGYTF
>TRBJ2-2|TRBV14|.|TRBD2
TGTGCCAGCAGCCCGAGACTAGCGGGCCCCTGGCCCGGGGAGCTGTTTTTT
CASSPRLAGPWPGELFF
>TRBJ2-3|TRBV7-9|.|.
TGTTCCAGCAGTTCCGAGGCAGATACGCAGTATTTT
CSSSSEADTQYF
>TRBJ2-1|TRBV4-1|.|TRBD2
TGCGCCAGCAGCCCCAAGGGACTAGCGGGAGGGTCGGCAAATGAGCAGTTCTTC
CASSPKGLAGGSANEQFF
>TRBJ2-7|TRBV19|.|.
TGTGCCAGTAGTATGGGCCTTGCCGCACCCTACGAGCAGTACTTC
CASSMGLAAPYEQYF
>TRBJ2-3|TRBV6-4|.|.
TGTGCCAGCAGTGAAATTGGTGGCAGCACAGATACGCAGTATTTT
CASSEIGGSTDTQYF
>TRBJ1-1|TRBV11-2|few|.
TGTGCCAGCACCAAAGACAGGTTGAACACTGAAGCTTTCTTT
CASTKDRLNTEAFF
>TRBJ2-7|TRBV9|.|.
TGTGCCAGCAGCGTAGAGACAGGGACTAGGTACGAGCAGTACTTC
CASSVETGTRYEQYF
>TRBJ2-1|TRBV28|.|.
TGTGCCAGCAGTTCGCCGACTCCGCCCTCGTCCGGTGAGCAGTTCTTC
CASSSPTPPSSGEQFF
>TRBJ2-1|TRBV9|.|TRBD2
TGTGCCAGCAGCGTACGAGTGGGAGGGCCGGGCTACAATGAGCAGTTCTTC
CASSVRVGGPGYNEQFF
>TRBJ2-1|TRBV11-2|.|.
TGTGCCAGCAGCTTAATGGTGTTGGGCATTGAGCAGTTCTTC
CASSLMVLGIEQFF
>TRBJ1-1|TRBV19|.|TRBD1
TGTGCCAGTAGTCCGTTACAGGGGGCGGGGACTGAAGCTTTCTTT
CASSPLQGAGTEAFF
>TRBJ1-5|TRBV19|.|.
TGTGCCAGTAGTCCCTTCAATCAGCCCCAGCATTTT
CASSPFNQPQHF
>TRBJ2-5|TRBV7-9|few|TRBD1
TGTGCCAGCAGCCGTCGACAGGGGGCGCGTTTAATTGACCAAGAGACCCAGTACTTC
CASSRRQGARLIDQETQYF
>TRBJ2-7|TRBV11-2|.|.
TGTGCCAGCAGCTCCGTGCGGACAGTGCCCTACGAGCAGTACTTC
CASSSVRTVPYEQYF